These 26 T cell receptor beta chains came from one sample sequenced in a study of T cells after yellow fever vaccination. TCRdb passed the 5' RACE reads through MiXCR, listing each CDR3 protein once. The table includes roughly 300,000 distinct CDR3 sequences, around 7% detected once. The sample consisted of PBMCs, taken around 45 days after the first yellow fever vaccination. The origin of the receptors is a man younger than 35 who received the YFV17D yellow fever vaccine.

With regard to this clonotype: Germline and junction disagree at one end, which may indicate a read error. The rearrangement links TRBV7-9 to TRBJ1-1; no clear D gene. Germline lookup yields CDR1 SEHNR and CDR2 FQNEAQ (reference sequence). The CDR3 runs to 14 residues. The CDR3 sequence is CDSSLVGVNTEAFF. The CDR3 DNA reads TGTGACAGCAGCTTAGTCGGGGTGAACACTGAAGCTTTCTTT.

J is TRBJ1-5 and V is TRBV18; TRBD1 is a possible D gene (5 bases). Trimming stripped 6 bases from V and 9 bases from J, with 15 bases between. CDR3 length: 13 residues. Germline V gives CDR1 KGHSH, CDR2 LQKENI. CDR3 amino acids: CASSPGQQGPQHF. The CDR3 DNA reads TGTGCCAGCTCCCCGGGGCAGCAGGGGCCCCAGCATTTT.

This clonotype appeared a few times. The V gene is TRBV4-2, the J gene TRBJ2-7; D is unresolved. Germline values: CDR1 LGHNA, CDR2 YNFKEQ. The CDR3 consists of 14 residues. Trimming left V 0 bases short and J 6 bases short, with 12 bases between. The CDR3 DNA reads TGTGCCAGCAGCCAAGATTTGGCTAGTGGCGAGCAGTACGTC. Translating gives CASSQDLASGEQYV.

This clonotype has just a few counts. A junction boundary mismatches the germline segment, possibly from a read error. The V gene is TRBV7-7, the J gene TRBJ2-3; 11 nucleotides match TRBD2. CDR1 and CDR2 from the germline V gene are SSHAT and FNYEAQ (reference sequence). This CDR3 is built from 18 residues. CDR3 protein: CASSLAQILAGDADTQYF. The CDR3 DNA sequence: TGTGCTAGCAGCTTAGCCCAAATACTAGCGGGGGACGCAGATACGCAGTATTTT. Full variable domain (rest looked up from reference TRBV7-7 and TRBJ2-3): GAGVSQSPRYKVTKRGQDVTLRCDPISSHATLYWYQQALGQGPEFLTYFNYEAQPDKSGLPSDRFSAERPEGSISTLTIQRTEQRDSAMYRCASSLAQILAGDADTQYFGPGTRLTVL.

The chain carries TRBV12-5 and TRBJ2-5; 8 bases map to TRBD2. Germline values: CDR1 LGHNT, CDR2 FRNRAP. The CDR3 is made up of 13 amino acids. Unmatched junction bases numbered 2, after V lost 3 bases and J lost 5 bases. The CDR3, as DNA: TGTGCTAGTGGTTTAGCGGGGGCGGAGACCCAGTACTTC. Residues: CASGLAGAETQYF.

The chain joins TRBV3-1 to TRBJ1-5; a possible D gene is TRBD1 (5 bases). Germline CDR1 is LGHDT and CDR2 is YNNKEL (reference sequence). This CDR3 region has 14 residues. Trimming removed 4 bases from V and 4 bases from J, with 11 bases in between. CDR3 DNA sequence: TGTGCCAGCAGCCCCGCGACAGATAATCAGCCCCAGCATTTT. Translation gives CASSPATDNQPQHF.

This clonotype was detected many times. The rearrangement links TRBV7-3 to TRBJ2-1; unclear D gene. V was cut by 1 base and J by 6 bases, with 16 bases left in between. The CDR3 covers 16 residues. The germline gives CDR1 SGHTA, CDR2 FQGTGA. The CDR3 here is CASSLNPPDIGNEQFF. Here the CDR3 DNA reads TGTGCCAGCAGCTTAAACCCTCCCGACATAGGCAATGAGCAGTTCTTC.

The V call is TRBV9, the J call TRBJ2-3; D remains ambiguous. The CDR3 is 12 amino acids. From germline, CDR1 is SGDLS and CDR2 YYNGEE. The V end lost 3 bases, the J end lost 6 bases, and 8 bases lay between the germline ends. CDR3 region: CASSEQQDTQYF. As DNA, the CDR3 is TGTGCCAGCAGCGAGCAGCAGGATACGCAGTATTTT.

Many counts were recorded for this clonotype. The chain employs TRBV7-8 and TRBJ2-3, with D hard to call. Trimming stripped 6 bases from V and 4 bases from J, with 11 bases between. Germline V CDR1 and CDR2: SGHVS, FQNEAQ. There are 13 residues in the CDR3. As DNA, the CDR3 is TGTGCCAGCAGTACCCGACTTGCAGATACGCAGTATTTT. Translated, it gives CASSTRLADTQYF.

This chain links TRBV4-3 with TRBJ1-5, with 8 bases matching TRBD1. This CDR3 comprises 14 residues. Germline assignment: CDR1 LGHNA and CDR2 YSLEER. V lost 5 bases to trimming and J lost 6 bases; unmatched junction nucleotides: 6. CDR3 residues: CASSSDRASQPQHF. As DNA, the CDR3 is TGCGCCAGCAGCTCGGACAGGGCGAGTCAGCCCCAGCATTTT.

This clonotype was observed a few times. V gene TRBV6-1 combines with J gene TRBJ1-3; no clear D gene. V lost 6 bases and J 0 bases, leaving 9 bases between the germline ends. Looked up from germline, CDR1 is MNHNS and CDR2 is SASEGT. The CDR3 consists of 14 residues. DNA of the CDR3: TGTGCCAGCAGAAGGTCCGGCTCTGGAAACACCATATATTTT. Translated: CASRRSGSGNTIYF.

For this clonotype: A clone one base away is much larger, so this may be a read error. The CDR3 loop reads CASSLFLAEGMNTQYF. Here the CDR3 DNA reads TGTGCCAGCAGCTTATTTCTAGCGGAGGGTATGAATACGCAGTATTTT. V is TRBV5-4 and J is TRBJ2-3, with 7 bases fitting TRBD2. With 2 bases clipped from V and 7 bases from J, the junction kept 13 bases outside the gene matches. Germline V gives CDR1 SGHNT, CDR2 YYREEE (reference sequence). This CDR3 is built from 16 residues.

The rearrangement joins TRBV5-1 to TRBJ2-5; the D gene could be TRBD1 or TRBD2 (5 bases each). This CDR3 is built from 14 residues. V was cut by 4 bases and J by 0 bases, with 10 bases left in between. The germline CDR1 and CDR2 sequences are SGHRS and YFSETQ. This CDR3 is CASSPLGDQETQYF. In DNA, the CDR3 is TGCGCCAGCAGCCCCTTGGGGGACCAAGAGACCCAGTACTTC.

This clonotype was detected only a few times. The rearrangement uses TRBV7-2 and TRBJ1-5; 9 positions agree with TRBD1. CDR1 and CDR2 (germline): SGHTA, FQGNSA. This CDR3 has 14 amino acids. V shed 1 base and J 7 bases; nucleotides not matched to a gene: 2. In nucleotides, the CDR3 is TGTGCCAGCAGCTTAGGACAGGGGGAACAGCCCCAGCATTTT. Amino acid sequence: CASSLGQGEQPQHF.

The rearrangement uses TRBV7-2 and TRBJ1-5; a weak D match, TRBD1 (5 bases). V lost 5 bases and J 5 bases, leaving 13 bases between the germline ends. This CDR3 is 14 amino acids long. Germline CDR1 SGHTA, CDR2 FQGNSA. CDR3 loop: CASSRRQGDQPQHF. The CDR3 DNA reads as TGTGCCAGCAGCCGCAGGCAGGGAGATCAGCCCCAGCATTTT.

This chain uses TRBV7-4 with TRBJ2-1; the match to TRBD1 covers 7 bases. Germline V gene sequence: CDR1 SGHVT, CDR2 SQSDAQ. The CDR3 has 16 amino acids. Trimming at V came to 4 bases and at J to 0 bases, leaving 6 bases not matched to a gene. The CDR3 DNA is TGTGCCAGCAGCTCAAAGACAGGGAGCTCCTACAATGAGCAGTTCTTC. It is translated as CASSSKTGSSYNEQFF.

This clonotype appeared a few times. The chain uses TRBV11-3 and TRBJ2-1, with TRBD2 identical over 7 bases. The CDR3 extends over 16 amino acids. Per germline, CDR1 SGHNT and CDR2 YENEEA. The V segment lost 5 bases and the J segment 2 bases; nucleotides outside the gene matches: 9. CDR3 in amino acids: CASSPRYAGAYNEQFF. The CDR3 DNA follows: TGTGCCAGCAGCCCTCGGTACGCGGGGGCCTACAATGAGCAGTTCTTC.

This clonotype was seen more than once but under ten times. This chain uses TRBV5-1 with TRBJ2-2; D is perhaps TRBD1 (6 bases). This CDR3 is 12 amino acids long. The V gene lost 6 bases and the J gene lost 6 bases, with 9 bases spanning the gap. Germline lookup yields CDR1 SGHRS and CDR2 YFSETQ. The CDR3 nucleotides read TGCGCCAGCACAGACAGGCCCGGGGAGCTGTTTTTT. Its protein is CASTDRPGELFF.

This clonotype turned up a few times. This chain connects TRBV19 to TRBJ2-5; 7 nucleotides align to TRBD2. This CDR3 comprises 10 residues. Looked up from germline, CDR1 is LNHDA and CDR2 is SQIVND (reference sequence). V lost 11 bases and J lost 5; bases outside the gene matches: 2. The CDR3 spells CAVGRETQYF. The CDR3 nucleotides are TGTGCCGTCGGGAGGGAGACCCAGTACTTC.

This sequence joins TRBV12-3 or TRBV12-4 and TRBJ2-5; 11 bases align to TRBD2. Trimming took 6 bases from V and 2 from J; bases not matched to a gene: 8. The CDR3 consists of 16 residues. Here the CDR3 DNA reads TGTGCCAGCAGCCCCCGGACTAGCGGGCTACAAGAGACCCAGTACTTC. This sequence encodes CASSPRTSGLQETQYF.

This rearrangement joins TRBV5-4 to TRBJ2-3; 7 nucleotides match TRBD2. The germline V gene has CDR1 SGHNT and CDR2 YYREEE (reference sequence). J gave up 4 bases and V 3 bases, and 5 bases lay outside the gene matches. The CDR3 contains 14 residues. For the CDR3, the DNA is TGTGCCAGCAGCTCGCCGGGGAGGGCAGATACGCAGTATTTT. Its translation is CASSSPGRADTQYF.

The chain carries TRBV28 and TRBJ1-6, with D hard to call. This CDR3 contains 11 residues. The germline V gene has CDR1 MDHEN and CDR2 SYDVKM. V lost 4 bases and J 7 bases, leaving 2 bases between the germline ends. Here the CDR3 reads CASSWNSPLHF. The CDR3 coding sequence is TGTGCCAGCAGTTGGAATTCACCCCTCCACTTT.

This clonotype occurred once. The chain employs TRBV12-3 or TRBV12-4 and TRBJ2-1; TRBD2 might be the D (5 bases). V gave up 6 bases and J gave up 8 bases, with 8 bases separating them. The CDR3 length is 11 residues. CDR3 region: CASSWTDEQFF. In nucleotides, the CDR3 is TGTGCCAGCAGCTGGACTGATGAGCAGTTCTTC.

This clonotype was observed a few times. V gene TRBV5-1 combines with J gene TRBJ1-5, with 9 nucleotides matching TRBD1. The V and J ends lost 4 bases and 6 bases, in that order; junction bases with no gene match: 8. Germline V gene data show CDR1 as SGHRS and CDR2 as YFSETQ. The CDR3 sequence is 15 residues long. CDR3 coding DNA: TGCGCCAGCAGCGCCGGGACAGGGTCTAGTCAGCCCCAGCATTTT. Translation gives CASSAGTGSSQPQHF.

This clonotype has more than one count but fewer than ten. CDR3 region: CASSLYGQAHQPQHF. As DNA, the CDR3 is TGTGCCAGCAGCTTGTACGGACAGGCCCACCAGCCCCAGCATTTT. V gene TRBV5-5 combines with J gene TRBJ1-5; 7 bases map to TRBD1. The CDR3 contains 15 residues. Germline V lookup: CDR1 SGHKS, CDR2 YYEKEE (reference sequence). V trimming: 1 base; J trimming: 7 bases; junction bases outside the gene matches: 8.

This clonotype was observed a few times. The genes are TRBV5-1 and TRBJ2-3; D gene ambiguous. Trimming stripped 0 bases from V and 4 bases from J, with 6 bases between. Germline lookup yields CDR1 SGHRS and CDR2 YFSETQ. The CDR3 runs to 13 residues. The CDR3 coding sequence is TGCGCCAGCAGCTTGGCCCACTCAGATACGCAGTATTTT. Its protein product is CASSLAHSDTQYF.